This T cell receptor (beta chain) was found in a study of T cells in Graves' hyperthyroidism and ophthalmopathy. Germline assignment: CDR1 KGHDR and CDR2 SFDVKD. This CDR3 has 15 residues. V was clipped by 2 bases and J by 7 bases; unmatched bases: 9. Using RNA transcripts as the source, TCR beta CDR3 regions were amplified. A first-round RT-PCR of the TCR CDR3 used the HTBI primer set. In TCRdb, the multiplex PCR reads were re-called with MiXCR into one record per CDR3 protein. The table has 300,000 to 400,000 distinct CDR3 sequences, around 20% seen once. Sample: blood. The V call is TRBV24-1, the J call TRBJ2-5, with TRBD1 matching over 7 bases. This clonotype was obtained from a woman aged 50 to 65 with Graves' hyperthyroidism. The CDR3 loop reads CATSDWKRGLGTQYF. CDR3 nucleotides: TGTGCCACCAGTGATTGGAAAAGGGGGCTGGGGACCCAGTACTTC.